What follows is one T cell receptor beta chain and its context. Measured with immunoSEQ multiplex PCR; TCRdb has only the in-frame clones, and not every one. Seen here are about 370,000 clones, 75% to 90% observed once, and the top ten hold over 0.95%. Looked up from germline, CDR1 is MNHEY and CDR2 is SMNVEV (reference sequence). The CDR3 contains 14 residues. The J segment lost 6 bases and the V segment lost 5 bases, leaving 6 bases of the junction unmatched. This specimen belongs to a study of blood T cell repertoires in COVID-19. Overall study context: COVID-19 samples from acute and convalescent phases originated in the United States, Italy and Spain.

Participant reports of clinical history set cohort assignment. Recovery meant two consecutive negative NP/OP PCR tests, professional clearance, or resolved symptoms. The sequence was collected from a young man who had recovered from COVID-19. Sequenced: PBMCs or T cells enriched from blood (not recorded which). This chain connects TRBV27 to TRBJ2-7, with 11 bases fitting TRBD2. The CDR3 loop is CASSLAGGSREQYF. CDR3 nucleotides: TGTGCCAGCAGTCTAGCGGGAGGAAGTCGCGAGCAGTACTTC.